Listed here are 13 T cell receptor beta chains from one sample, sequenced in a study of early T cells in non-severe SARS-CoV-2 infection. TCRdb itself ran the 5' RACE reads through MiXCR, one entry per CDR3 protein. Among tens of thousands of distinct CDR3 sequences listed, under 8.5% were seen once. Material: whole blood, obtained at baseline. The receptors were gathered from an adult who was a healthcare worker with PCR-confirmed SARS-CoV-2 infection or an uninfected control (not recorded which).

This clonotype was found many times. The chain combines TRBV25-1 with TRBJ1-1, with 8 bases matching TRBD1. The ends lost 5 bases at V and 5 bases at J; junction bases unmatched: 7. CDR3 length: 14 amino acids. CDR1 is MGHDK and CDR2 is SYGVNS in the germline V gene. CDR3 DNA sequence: TGTGCCAGCAGTACCCAGGGGGCATGGACTGAAGCTTTCTTT. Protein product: CASSTQGAWTEAFF.

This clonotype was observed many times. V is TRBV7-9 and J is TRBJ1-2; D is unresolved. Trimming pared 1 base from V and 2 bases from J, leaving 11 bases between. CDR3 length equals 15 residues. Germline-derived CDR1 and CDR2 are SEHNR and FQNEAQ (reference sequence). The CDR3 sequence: CASSLDEKKNYGYTF. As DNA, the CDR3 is TGTGCCAGCAGCTTAGACGAAAAGAAAAACTATGGCTACACCTTC.

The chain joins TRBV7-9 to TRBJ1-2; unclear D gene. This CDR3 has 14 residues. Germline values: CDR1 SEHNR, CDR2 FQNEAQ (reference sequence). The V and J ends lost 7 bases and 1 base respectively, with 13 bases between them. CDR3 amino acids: CASTPSGLNYGYTF. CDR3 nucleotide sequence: TGTGCCAGCACCCCGAGTGGTCTTAACTATGGCTACACCTTC. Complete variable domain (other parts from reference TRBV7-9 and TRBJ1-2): DTGVSQNPRHKITKRGQNVTFRCDPISEHNRLYWYRQTLGQGPEFLTYFQNEAQLEKSRLLSDRFSAERPKGSFSTLEIQRTEQGDSAMYLCASTPSGLNYGYTFGSGTRLTVV.

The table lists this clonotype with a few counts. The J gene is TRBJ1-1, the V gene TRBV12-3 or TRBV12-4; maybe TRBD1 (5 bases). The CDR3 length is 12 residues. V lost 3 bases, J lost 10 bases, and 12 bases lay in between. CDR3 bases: TGTGCCAGCAGTTTTGCAGCGGGGGGAGCTTTCTTT. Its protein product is CASSFAAGGAFF.

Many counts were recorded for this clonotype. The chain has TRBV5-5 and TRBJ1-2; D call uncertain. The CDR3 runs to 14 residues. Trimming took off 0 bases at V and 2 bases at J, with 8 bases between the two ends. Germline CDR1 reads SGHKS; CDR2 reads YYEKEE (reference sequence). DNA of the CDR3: TGTGCCAGCAGCTTGGACGTTATAAACTATGGCTACACCTTC. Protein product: CASSLDVINYGYTF.

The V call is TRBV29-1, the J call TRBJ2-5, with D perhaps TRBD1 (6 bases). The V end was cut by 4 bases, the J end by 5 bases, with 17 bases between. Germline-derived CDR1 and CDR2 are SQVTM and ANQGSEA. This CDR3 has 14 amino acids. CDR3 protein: CSVVRMQGSETQYF. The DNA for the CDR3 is TGCAGCGTTGTTAGGATGCAGGGGTCCGAGACCCAGTACTTC.

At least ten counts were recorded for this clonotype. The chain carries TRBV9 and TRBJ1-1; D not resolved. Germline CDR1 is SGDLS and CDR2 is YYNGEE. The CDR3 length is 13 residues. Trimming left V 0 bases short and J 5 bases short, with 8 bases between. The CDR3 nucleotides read TGTGCCAGCAGCGTAGTTCCGGGAACTGAAGCTTTCTTT. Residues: CASSVVPGTEAFF.

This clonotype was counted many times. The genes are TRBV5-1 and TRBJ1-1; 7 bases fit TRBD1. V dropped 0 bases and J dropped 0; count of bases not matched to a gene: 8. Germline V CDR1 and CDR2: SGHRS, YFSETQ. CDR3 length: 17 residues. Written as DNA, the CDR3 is TGCGCCAGCAGCTTGGAGATAACGACAGGGTTGAACACTGAAGCTTTCTTT. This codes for CASSLEITTGLNTEAFF.

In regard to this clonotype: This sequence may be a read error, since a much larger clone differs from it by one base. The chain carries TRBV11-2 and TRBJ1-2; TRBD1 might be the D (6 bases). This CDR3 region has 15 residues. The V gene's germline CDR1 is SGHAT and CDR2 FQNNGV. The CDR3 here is CAISLAPGAGDGYTF. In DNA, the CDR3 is TGTGCCATCAGCTTAGCCCCCGGGGCAGGGGATGGCTACACCTTC.

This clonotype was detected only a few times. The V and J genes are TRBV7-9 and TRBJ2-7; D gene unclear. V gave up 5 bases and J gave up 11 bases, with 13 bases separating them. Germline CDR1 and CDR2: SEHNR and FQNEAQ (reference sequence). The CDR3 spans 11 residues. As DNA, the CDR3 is TGTGCCAGCAGCCGCGACGCGGCGGAGTACTTC. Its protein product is CASSRDAAEYF.

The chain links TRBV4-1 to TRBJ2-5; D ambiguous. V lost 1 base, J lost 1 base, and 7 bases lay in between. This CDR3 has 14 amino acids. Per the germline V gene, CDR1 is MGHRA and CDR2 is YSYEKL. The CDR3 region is CASSQGWGQETQYF. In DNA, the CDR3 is TGCGCCAGCAGCCAAGGATGGGGCCAAGAGACCCAGTACTTC.

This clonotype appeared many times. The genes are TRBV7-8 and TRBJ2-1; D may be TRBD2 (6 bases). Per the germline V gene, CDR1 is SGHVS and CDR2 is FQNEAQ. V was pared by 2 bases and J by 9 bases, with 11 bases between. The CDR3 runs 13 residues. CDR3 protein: CASSLLTGVEQFF. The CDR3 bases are TGTGCCAGCAGCTTATTGACGGGGGTTGAGCAGTTCTTC.

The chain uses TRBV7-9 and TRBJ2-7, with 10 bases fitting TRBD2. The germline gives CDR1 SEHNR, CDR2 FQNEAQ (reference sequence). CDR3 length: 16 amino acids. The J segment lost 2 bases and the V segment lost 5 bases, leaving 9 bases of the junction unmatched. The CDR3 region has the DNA TGTGCCAGCAGCCCCTCCGAAGGACTAGCGGCCTACGAGCAGTACTTC. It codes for CASSPSEGLAAYEQYF.